This T cell receptor beta chain was obtained from a study of Ad26.COV2.S vaccination and SARS-CoV-2 variants. Overall study context: Doses of Ad26.COV2.S were injected into muscle once or twice, 56 days apart.

CDR1 LGHNA and CDR2 YSLEER come from the germline V gene. CDR3 length: 16 residues. After removal of 4 bases from V and 4 bases from J, the junction contained 5 bases not matched to a gene. This clone was recorded only once. Its antigen is as yet unknown. Treatment meaning: some 20 received Ad26.COV2.S at low or high dose, single or two shots; 5 received placebo; per-sample allocation not given. The samples were gathered on day 63 after the first injection of vaccine or placebo. Aged 18-55 years, donor was enrolled in Boston in about 2020. General observations from the study: Vaccine and placebo recipients had similar non-spike TCR breadth.

Sequencing used immunoSEQ multiplex PCR; TCRdb keeps in-frame clones, though not all of them. Among approximately 420,000 clones listed, approximately 88% were seen once. The chain carries TRBV4-3 and TRBJ2-6, with TRBD1 matching over 9 bases. The sequencing here drew on peripheral blood, taken in a trial of Ad26.COV2.S vaccine versus placebo. This receptor was identified in a person between 18 and 59 years old who received the Ad26.COV2.S COVID-19 vaccine or a placebo. CDR3 region: CASSLYRGPGANVLTF. DNA of the CDR3: TGCGCCAGCAGCCTGTACAGGGGGCCAGGGGCCAACGTCCTGACTTTC.